These 18 T cell receptor beta chains originate from one sample sequenced in a study of cytomegalovirus exposure and HLA in healthy donors. 60 Vbeta and 13 Jbeta primers were used in PCR. TCRdb's copy holds only in-frame clones and misses some; the assay was immunoSEQ multiplex PCR. The sample lists 60,000 to 85,000 clones; around 69% were seen once. Sample: PBMCs. The receptors derive from a human donor in good health.

This sequence joins TRBV6-5 and TRBJ2-7, with D hard to call. Germline V lookup: CDR1 MNHEY, CDR2 SVGAGI. This CDR3 spans 13 amino acids. V was trimmed by 8 bases and J by 2 bases, leaving 13 bases between them. The CDR3 DNA is TGTGCCAGCTCCGACTCAGACCCCTACGAGCAGTACTTC. This encodes CASSDSDPYEQYF.

The chain uses TRBV7-2 and TRBJ1-2; D uncertain. Germline CDR1 reads SGHTA; CDR2 reads FQGNSA. V lost 1 base and J lost 7, with 19 bases in between. The CDR3 consists of 16 residues. The CDR3 nucleotides are TGTGCCAGCAGCTTAGAGGGTGGTGCTAGGGAGGGTGGCTACACCTTC. Its translation is CASSLEGGAREGGYTF. The variable domain in full, completed from reference TRBV7-2 and TRBJ1-2, reads GAGVSQSPSNKVTEKGKDVELRCDPISGHTALYWYRQSLGQGLEFLIYFQGNSAPDKSGLPSDRFSAERTGGSVSTLTIQRTQQEDSAVYLCASSLEGGAREGGYTFGSGTRLTVV.

J is TRBJ2-7 and V is TRBV4-1; 7 nucleotides line up with TRBD1. This CDR3 comprises 15 residues. V shed 3 bases, J shed 3 bases, and the junction held 8 bases outside the gene matches. The V gene's germline CDR1 is MGHRA and CDR2 YSYEKL. The CDR3 spells CASSQPGQTLYEQYF. The CDR3 DNA reads TGCGCCAGCAGCCAGCCGGGACAGACTCTCTACGAGCAGTACTTC.

The chain carries TRBV29-1 and TRBJ2-7, with 9 bases aligning to TRBD2. The CDR3 spans 15 residues. The germline CDR1 and CDR2 sequences are SQVTM and ANQGSEA. V was pared by 4 bases and J by 0 bases, with 7 bases of the junction left unmatched. The CDR3 DNA reads as TGCAGCGTTGCCTTGCGGGGGGGCCTCTCCTACGAGCAGTACTTC. Translating gives CSVALRGGLSYEQYF.

The CDR3 loop reads CASSVERQGRNTGELFF. Here the CDR3 DNA reads TGTGCCAGCAGCGTCGAACGACAGGGCAGGAACACCGGGGAGCTGTTTTTT. J is TRBJ2-2 and V is TRBV9; TRBD1 aligns across 7 bases. The CDR3 has 17 amino acids. V lost 2 bases to trimming and J lost 1 base; unmatched junction nucleotides: 8. Per germline, CDR1 SGDLS and CDR2 YYNGEE.

This chain joins TRBV5-6 and TRBJ2-3; 12 bases agree with TRBD2. Germline lookup yields CDR1 SGHDT and CDR2 YYEEEE. The CDR3 covers 15 residues. Trimming removed 3 bases from V and 4 bases from J; junction bases left unmatched: 3. The CDR3 region has the DNA TGTGCCAGCAGCTGGACTAGCGGGACGGCAGATACGCAGTATTTT. Its translation: CASSWTSGTADTQYF.

This chain uses TRBV5-1 with TRBJ1-4, with 7 bases fitting TRBD1. The V gene's germline CDR1 is SGHRS and CDR2 YFSETQ. V shed 4 bases, J shed 3 bases, and the junction held 6 bases outside the gene matches. CDR3 length equals 15 residues. CDR3 nucleotide sequence: TGCGCCAGCAGCCGCCGACAGGGCGCTAATGAAAAACTGTTTTTT. Protein product: CASSRRQGANEKLFF.

V is TRBV28 and J is TRBJ2-1; TRBD1 agrees at 9 bases. Germline V gene sequence: CDR1 MDHEN, CDR2 SYDVKM. V shed 6 bases, J shed 0 bases, and the junction held 6 bases outside the gene matches. The CDR3 is made up of 16 amino acids. Written as DNA, the CDR3 is TGTGCCAGCAGGCTACAGGGGGCGAGCTCCTACAATGAGCAGTTCTTC. Residues: CASRLQGASSYNEQFF.

This chain uses TRBV11-2 with TRBJ1-3; D perhaps matches TRBD1 (6 bases). Germline CDR1 and CDR2: SGHAT and FQNNGV. V was pared by 3 bases and J by 0 bases, with 12 bases between. The CDR3 covers 16 residues. As DNA, the CDR3 is TGTGCCAGCAGCTTCTCGGACAGCCGCTCTGGAAACACCATATATTTT. It codes for CASSFSDSRSGNTIYF.

This chain connects TRBV29-1 to TRBJ1-4; D is ambiguous. The CDR3 consists of 11 residues. From germline, CDR1 is SQVTM and CDR2 ANQGSEA. V was pared by 7 bases and J by 8 bases, with 11 bases between. The CDR3 is CSGGRGEKLFF. The CDR3 nucleotides are TGCAGCGGAGGACGAGGGGAAAAACTGTTTTTT.

The chain uses TRBV30 and TRBJ2-2, with 8 bases lining up with TRBD2. Looked up from germline, CDR1 is GTSNPN and CDR2 is SVGIG (reference sequence). The CDR3 contains 14 residues. The ends lost 0 bases at V and 5 bases at J; junction bases unmatched: 2. CDR3 sequence (DNA): TGTGCCTGGAGTGTACCGGGAGGGACCGGGGAGCTGTTTTTT. Its protein product is CAWSVPGGTGELFF.

This clone was seen a few times. This chain joins TRBV7-9 and TRBJ1-4; 7 bases match TRBD1. The CDR3 is 13 residues long. In germline, CDR1 is SEHNR, CDR2 FQNEAQ (reference sequence). The junction had 6 bases not matched to a gene; V was cut back by 7 bases and J by 7 bases. CDR3 in amino acids: CASIGTAGEKLFF. The CDR3 DNA reads as TGTGCCAGCATCGGGACAGCGGGTGAAAAACTGTTTTTT.

A single count supports this clone. The chain has TRBV2 and TRBJ2-5; D is perhaps TRBD1 (6 bases). V lost 4 bases and J 4 bases, leaving 16 bases between the germline ends. Germline V gene sequence: CDR1 SNHLY, CDR2 FYNNEI. The CDR3 runs to 15 residues. The CDR3 DNA sequence: TGTGCCAGCAGTGGTCGCGGTGGACAGTCAGAGACCCAGTACTTC. It yields the protein CASSGRGGQSETQYF.

The table lists this clone with a count of one. This chain uses TRBV19 with TRBJ1-5; D unclear. Germline CDR1 LNHDA, CDR2 SQIVND (reference sequence). The CDR3 runs to 13 residues. Between the trimmed V and J ends, which lost 3 bases and 2 bases, there was a span of 5 bases. In DNA form, the CDR3 reads TGTGCCAGTAGTATCAGCGGCAATCAGCCCCAGCATTTT. It yields the protein CASSISGNQPQHF.

The CDR3 region is CASSSGLHNEQFF. CDR3 sequence (DNA): TGTGCCAGCAGTTCGGGACTTCACAATGAGCAGTTCTTC. The chain is built from TRBV27 and TRBJ2-1, with D maybe TRBD2 (6 bases). The germline V gene encodes CDR1 MNHEY and CDR2 SMNVEV (reference sequence). The ends were cut back, 4 bases at V and 5 bases at J, with 9 bases in the middle. This CDR3 spans 13 amino acids.

The chain employs TRBV6-6 and TRBJ2-1; D gene unclear. Deletions cut 2 bases from V and 8 bases from J, with 7 bases between. CDR1 MNHNY and CDR2 SVGAGI come from the germline V gene (reference sequence). The CDR3 has 12 residues. The DNA of the CDR3 is TGTGCCAGCAGTTACCGTGGCTATGAGCAGTTCTTC. Its translation: CASSYRGYEQFF.

V gene TRBV25-1 combines with J gene TRBJ1-1; D ambiguous. The V gene's germline CDR1 is MGHDK and CDR2 SYGVNS. The CDR3 runs 14 residues. Trimming took 3 bases from V and 3 from J, leaving 11 bases between them. CDR3 protein: CASSETDRDTEAFF. CDR3 coding DNA: TGTGCCAGCAGTGAGACCGACCGGGACACTGAAGCTTTCTTT.

This sequence joins TRBV10-3 and TRBJ2-7, with TRBD2 matching over 13 bases. Germline loops: CDR1 ENHRY, CDR2 SYGVKD. J was trimmed by 11 bases and V by 5 bases; bases with no gene match: 9. The CDR3 is 14 residues long. CDR3 bases: TGTGCCATCAGTACTACAGGACTAGCGGGAGAAAAGTACTTC. It translates to CAISTTGLAGEKYF.